The clone carrying this T cell receptor beta chain was found a few times. Its cognate antigen is unknown. This specimen belongs to a study of identical twins. The V segment lost 4 bases and the J segment 6 bases; nucleotides outside the gene matches: 6. Germline V lookup: CDR1 SGHRS, CDR2 YFSETQ. The CDR3 length is 14 residues. cDNA carried unique molecular identifiers, and a universal primer site was added by template switching. TCRdb redid the calling of the 5' RACE reads with MiXCR, one entry per CDR3 protein. Of more than 400,000 distinct CDR3 sequences listed, 15% are singletons. General study results and limits: Abundant beta clonotypes from cord blood had fewer insertions, unlike memory repertoires, which showed none. The degree of excess twin sharing was weaker in beta out-of-frame sequences.

These same records also appear under a second study, on yellow fever vaccine responses in identical twins.

The TCR comes from a woman aged 18 to 35 in good health. Sequenced sample: CD4+ T cells sorted from blood. This sequence joins TRBV5-1 and TRBJ2-1, with 8 bases matching TRBD1. In DNA, the CDR3 is TGCGCCAGCAGCCGGGGACAGGATCCCAATGAGCAGTTCTTC. This translates into CASSRGQDPNEQFF.